This T cell receptor (beta chain) was obtained from a study of T cell responses to AZD1222 COVID-19 vaccine. Study results and limitations: No repertoire was sampled before or during the peak T cell response, only after it. Only a handful of AZD1222 recipients, several in all, had baseline seropositivity.

Of note for this clone: No antigen is known for it.

The CDR3 runs 15 residues. V was clipped by 5 bases and J by 4 bases; unmatched bases: 7. Looked up from germline, CDR1 is SEHNR and CDR2 is FQNEAQ (reference sequence). The protocol was immunoSEQ multiplex PCR, while the TCRdb copy is restricted to in-frame clones and leaves out a portion. The repertoire includes approximately 80,000 clones, 88% of them detected once, and more than 4.5% sits in the top ten. The chain uses TRBV7-9 and TRBJ1-2; 10 bases agree with TRBD1. This TCR was sampled from an adult in good health. This sample comprised peripheral blood, obtained on day 0 of MenACWY control vaccination. The CDR3 here is CASSRDRGGFYGYTF. CDR3 DNA: TGTGCCAGCAGCCGGGACAGGGGAGGATTCTATGGCTACACCTTC.